This TCR beta chain appears in the sequencing data of a study of T cells after yellow fever vaccination. V was pared by 2 bases and J by 12 bases, with 13 bases between. The CDR3 is 12 amino acids. Germline V gene lookup returns CDR1 SGHTA and CDR2 FQGNSA. This clonotype turned up a few times. TCRdb fed the 5' RACE reads into MiXCR, producing one record per CDR3 protein. Here the sample spans 200,000 to 250,000 distinct CDR3 sequences, 3% to 4% being singletons. The clonotype comes from a man aged 18-30 years who received the YFV17D yellow fever vaccine. The chain employs TRBV7-2 and TRBJ1-1; D possibly corresponds to TRBD1 (6 bases). Sequenced material: CD4+ T cells sorted from PBMCs, taken 10 days after the yellow fever booster vaccination. The CDR3 protein is CASSLQGTVTFF. The CDR3 DNA sequence: TGTGCCAGCAGCTTACAGGGGACTGTAACTTTCTTT. Drawing the rest from reference TRBV7-2 and TRBJ1-1, the complete variable domain is GAGVSQSPSNKVTEKGKDVELRCDPISGHTALYWYRQSLGQGLEFLIYFQGNSAPDKSGLPSDRFSAERTGGSVSTLTIQRTQQEDSAVYLCASSLQGTVTFFGQGTRLTVV.